The 20 T cell receptor beta chains below all came from one sample that was sequenced in a study of cytomegalovirus exposure and HLA in healthy donors. The PCR employed 60 Vbeta primers together with 13 Jbeta primers. Produced via immunoSEQ multiplex PCR; TCRdb's table is partial and in-frame only. Of around 120,000 clones listed, over 60% are singletons. Material for sequencing was PBMCs. The receptors derive from a young man in good health and CMV-seropositive.

This sequence joins TRBV19 and TRBJ2-3, with D uncertain. Germline CDR1 is LNHDA and CDR2 is SQIVND (reference sequence). V was shortened by 7 bases and J by 1 base, with 9 bases between the two germline ends. This CDR3 comprises 13 residues. The CDR3 bases are TGTGCCAGTACTCTGACTGGCACAGATACGCAGTATTTT. Its protein is CASTLTGTDTQYF.

The genes are TRBV19 and TRBJ1-5, with D possibly TRBD1 on 5 matching bases. Germline CDR1 is LNHDA and CDR2 is SQIVND (reference sequence). The V end lost 5 bases, the J end lost 0 bases, and 8 bases lay between the germline ends. This CDR3 spans 14 amino acids. The CDR3 protein is CASSVRDSNQPQHF. CDR3 nucleotides: TGTGCCAGTAGTGTCAGGGATAGCAATCAGCCCCAGCATTTT.

The J gene is TRBJ2-1, the V gene TRBV5-8; a weak D match, TRBD1 (6 bases). The V end lost 4 bases, the J end lost 9 bases, and 17 bases lay between the germline ends. The germline V gene encodes CDR1 SGHTS and CDR2 YDEGEE. The CDR3 has 14 residues. The CDR3 nucleotides are TGTGCCAGCAGCAGGGAACAGGGTGGTCGTGAGCAGTTCTTC. Translation: CASSREQGGREQFF.

The chain is built from TRBV5-1 and TRBJ1-3, with 7 positions matching TRBD1. V dropped 0 bases and J dropped 8; count of bases not matched to a gene: 5. This CDR3 is built from 14 residues. CDR1 is SGHRS and CDR2 is YFSETQ in the germline V gene. The CDR3, as DNA: TGCGCCAGCAGCTTGGATCTCCAGGGGGACACCATATATTTT. This encodes CASSLDLQGDTIYF.

The genes are TRBV6-1 and TRBJ2-1; 11 bases fit TRBD2. Losses at the gene ends were 8 bases for V and 9 bases for J; bases not matched to a gene: 12. The CDR3 runs 15 residues. From germline, CDR1 is MNHNS and CDR2 SASEGT. DNA of the CDR3: TGTGCCAGCCCTAGCGGGGGGCGGGATGTCAGTGAGCAGTTCTTC. It codes for CASPSGGRDVSEQFF.

This chain uses TRBV27 with TRBJ1-1, with TRBD1 matching 7 bases. The V gene's germline CDR1 is MNHEY and CDR2 SMNVEV (reference sequence). The junction had 7 bases not matched to a gene; V was cut back by 5 bases and J by 1 base. This CDR3 is 15 amino acids long. The CDR3 DNA follows: TGTGCCAGCAGTCTTTGGACAGGTGGGAACACTGAAGCTTTCTTT. It specifies CASSLWTGGNTEAFF.

This rearrangement joins TRBV4-2 to TRBJ2-3; D unclear. V dropped 4 bases and J dropped 2 bases, with 7 bases sitting between them. The germline gives CDR1 LGHNA, CDR2 YNFKEQ. The CDR3 length is 13 residues. CDR3 bases: TGTGCCAGCAGCCCACACTACACAGATACGCAGTATTTT. Encoded protein: CASSPHYTDTQYF.

CDR3 bases: TGTGCCAGCAGTTTGAGAGGGCGCTATGGCTACACCTTC. Translated: CASSLRGRYGYTF. V and J are TRBV27 and TRBJ1-2, with D unclear. The CDR3 has 13 amino acids. CDR1 is MNHEY, CDR2 SMNVEV, per germline (reference sequence). The V end lost 3 bases, the J end lost 4 bases, and 9 bases lay between the germline ends.

This chain uses TRBV4-2 with TRBJ1-5; D not resolved. Germline CDR1 and CDR2: LGHNA and YNFKEQ. The CDR3 length is 12 residues. Trimming took off 0 bases at V and 6 bases at J, with 3 bases between the two ends. DNA for the CDR3: TGTGCCAGCAGCCAAGATCGTCAGCCCCAGCATTTT. It yields the protein CASSQDRQPQHF.

V gene TRBV7-2 combines with J gene TRBJ1-1; no definite D call. Per germline, CDR1 SGHTA and CDR2 FQGNSA. V dropped 6 bases and J dropped 4 bases, with 6 bases sitting between them. The CDR3 extends over 11 amino acids. CDR3 nucleotide sequence: TGTGCCAGCAGTTTTAGCACTGAAGCTTTCTTT. It codes for CASSFSTEAFF. Supplemented by reference TRBV7-2 and TRBJ1-1, the full variable domain reads GAGVSQSPSNKVTEKGKDVELRCDPISGHTALYWYRQSLGQGLEFLIYFQGNSAPDKSGLPSDRFSAERTGGSVSTLTIQRTQQEDSAVYLCASSFSTEAFFGQGTRLTVV.

This clone was counted once. This sequence joins TRBV11-3 and TRBJ2-3; 8 bases match TRBD2. Looked up from germline, CDR1 is SGHNT and CDR2 is YENEEA. V lost 5 bases to trimming and J lost 0 bases; unmatched junction nucleotides: 10. This CDR3 is built from 17 residues. In DNA form, the CDR3 reads TGTGCCAGCAGCCGTTCCCTTAGCGGGACCAGCACAGATACGCAGTATTTT. The encoded protein is CASSRSLSGTSTDTQYF.

A remark on this clone: This CDR3 is missing its conserved last phenylalanine or tryptophan, likely due to a read error. The chain has TRBV7-2 and TRBJ1-5; tentatively, D is TRBD1 (5 bases). The V and J ends lost 1 base and 1 base respectively, with 8 bases between them. CDR3 size: 15 residues. Germline V gene data show CDR1 as SGHTA and CDR2 as FQGNSA. The CDR3 DNA sequence: TGTGCCAGCAGCTTAGAGGGGAGGAGCAATCAGCCCCAGCATCTT. This encodes CASSLEGRSNQPQHL.

To note about this clone: At one end, the junction sequence differs from germline, possibly due to a read error. This chain joins TRBV7-7 and TRBJ2-1; TRBD1 matches 7 bases. Germline V gene sequence: CDR1 SSHAT, CDR2 FNYEAQ (reference sequence). CDR3 length: 15 amino acids. This chain's CDR3 is CASSLEGGTYNEQFF. CDR3 coding DNA: TGTGCTAGCAGCTTGGAAGGGGGCACCTACAATGAGCAGTTCTTC.

The chain links TRBV5-6 to TRBJ1-2; 10 positions match TRBD1. The CDR3 runs 16 residues. CDR1 and CDR2 from the germline V gene are SGHDT and YYEEEE. V lost 8 bases to trimming and J lost 4 bases; unmatched junction nucleotides: 14. Here the CDR3 reads CASSGTGDYFRYGYTF. Here the CDR3 DNA reads TGTGCCAGTTCCGGGACAGGGGATTATTTTCGCTATGGCTACACCTTC.

V and J are TRBV28 and TRBJ2-7; D is perhaps TRBD1 (5 bases). Deletions cut 6 bases from V and 1 base from J, with 10 bases between. The CDR3 extends over 13 amino acids. Germline lookup yields CDR1 MDHEN and CDR2 SYDVKM. The DNA of the CDR3 is TGTGCCAGCAGGGTCCAGGGATCCTACGAGCAGTACTTC. This gives the protein CASRVQGSYEQYF.

This chain links TRBV2 with TRBJ2-5; D is possibly TRBD1 (6 bases). The CDR3 totals 15 residues. With 5 bases removed from V and 0 bases from J, the gap between germline ends came to 13 bases. From germline, CDR1 is SNHLY and CDR2 FYNNEI. The CDR3 reads CASSLNGQYQETQYF. The CDR3 DNA reads TGTGCCAGCAGTCTTAATGGACAGTACCAAGAGACCCAGTACTTC.

The chain combines TRBV6-5 with TRBJ1-6; no clear D. Trimming removed 5 bases at V and 2 bases at J, with 7 bases between. The CDR3 runs to 14 residues. Germline V CDR1 and CDR2: MNHEY, SVGAGI. CDR3 loop: CASSPLPYNSPLHF. The CDR3 DNA is TGTGCCAGCAGTCCTCTTCCCTATAATTCACCCCTCCACTTT.

Concerning this clone itself: The sample holds other DNA sequences that translate to the same CDR3. The chain joins TRBV7-3 to TRBJ1-1; 7 bases fit TRBD1. This CDR3 contains 14 residues. V lost 0 bases to trimming and J lost 2 bases; unmatched junction nucleotides: 0. The germline gives CDR1 SGHTA, CDR2 FQGTGA. This CDR3 reads CASSLTGGNTEAFF. For the CDR3, the DNA is TGTGCCAGCAGCTTAACAGGGGGCAACACTGAAGCTTTCTTT.

The chain carries TRBV7-2 and TRBJ2-3; 10 bases agree with TRBD2. The CDR3 totals 17 residues. Germline assignment: CDR1 SGHTA and CDR2 FQGNSA. Losses at the gene ends were 5 bases for V and 2 bases for J; bases not matched to a gene: 10. The CDR3 here is CASSRTTSGVFTDTQYF. CDR3 sequence (DNA): TGTGCCAGCAGCCGAACCACTAGCGGGGTATTCACAGATACGCAGTATTTT.

The chain recombines TRBV5-1 with TRBJ2-1; TRBD2 is a possible D gene (6 bases). Germline CDR1 reads SGHRS; CDR2 reads YFSETQ. Trimming removed 7 bases from V and 2 bases from J, with 13 bases in between. The CDR3 has 14 residues. CDR3 loop: CASGGQGPYNEQFF. Written as DNA, the CDR3 is TGCGCCAGCGGAGGGCAGGGCCCCTACAATGAGCAGTTCTTC.